These 28 T cell receptor beta chains were all obtained from the same sample, sequenced in a study of OX40 agonist ivuxolimab in advanced cancers. Method: immunoSEQ multiplex PCR; TCRdb's copy keeps in-frame clones and lacks some. The sample lists fewer than 8,000 clones, over 75% occurring once. The source material was CD4+ or CD8+ T cells sorted from blood, sampled in a trial of the OX40 agonist ivuxolimab. The source is an adult with an advanced solid tumor such as melanoma, head and neck, liver or kidney cancer.

This clone has only a few counts. The rearrangement links TRBV10-1 to TRBJ1-5; no reliable D call. The CDR3 runs to 13 residues. Per germline, CDR1 WNHNN and CDR2 SYGVQD (reference sequence). Trimming cost V 11 bases and J 6 bases, with 17 bases left between them. The CDR3 DNA reads TGCGCCGGAGGCTCAGTGAGCGGTCAGCCCCAGCATTTT. Amino acid sequence: CAGGSVSGQPQHF.

The V and J genes are TRBV19 and TRBJ2-7; D possibly uses TRBD1 or TRBD2 (6 bases each). V was shortened by 10 bases and J by 7 bases, with 11 bases between the two germline ends. CDR1 is LNHDA, CDR2 SQIVND, per germline (reference sequence). The CDR3 length is 10 residues. The CDR3 region is CAKGGWEQYF. In DNA, the CDR3 is TGTGCCAAGGGGGGATGGGAGCAGTACTTC.

The chain employs TRBV27 and TRBJ2-1, with a tentative D call TRBD1 (5 bases). Germline V CDR1 and CDR2: MNHEY, SMNVEV (reference sequence). V shed 0 bases and J shed 5 bases, with 11 bases lying between them. The CDR3 extends over 15 amino acids. The CDR3: CASSLSSGNHNEQFF. As DNA, the CDR3 is TGTGCCAGCAGTTTATCCTCAGGGAACCACAATGAGCAGTTCTTC.

The J gene is TRBJ2-7, the V gene TRBV27, with D hard to call. The CDR3 is made up of 10 amino acids. Between the trimmed V and J ends, which lost 8 bases and 3 bases, there was a span of 5 bases. From germline, CDR1 is MNHEY and CDR2 SMNVEV (reference sequence). The CDR3 spells CASGHYEQYF. CDR3 nucleotides: TGTGCCAGCGGGCACTACGAGCAGTACTTC.

The chain couples TRBV7-9 to TRBJ2-7, with D maybe TRBD2 (6 bases). The CDR3 runs 13 residues. Germline CDR1 reads SEHNR; CDR2 reads FQNEAQ (reference sequence). The V and J ends lost 8 bases and 0 bases respectively, with 11 bases between them. CDR3 nucleotide sequence: TGTGCCAGCCGTACCGGGGGCTCCTACGAGCAGTACTTC. This translates into CASRTGGSYEQYF.

V gene TRBV30 combines with J gene TRBJ2-3, with D perhaps matching TRBD2 (6 bases). The CDR3 consists of 13 residues. Germline V gene data show CDR1 as GTSNPN and CDR2 as SVGIG (reference sequence). Trimming stripped 5 bases from V and 3 bases from J, with 12 bases between. CDR3 sequence (DNA): TGTGCCTGGGCGGGGTCCCTGACAGATACGCAGTATTTT. This sequence encodes CAWAGSLTDTQYF.

The genes are TRBV27 and TRBJ2-5, with 8 nucleotides matching TRBD2. J lost 11 bases, V lost 4 bases, and 12 bases had no gene match. The germline V gene has CDR1 MNHEY and CDR2 SMNVEV (reference sequence). The CDR3 consists of 14 residues. CDR3 loop: CASSYGQSGRQQYF. The CDR3 DNA sequence: TGTGCCAGCAGTTATGGTCAAAGCGGGAGACAGCAGTACTTC.

This chain joins TRBV6-4 and TRBJ1-2, with D unresolved. Between the trimmed V and J ends, which lost 8 bases and 11 bases, there was a span of 9 bases. The CDR3 length is 9 residues. CDR1 is MRHNA, CDR2 SNTAGT, per germline. CDR3 in amino acids: CASLCRYTF. The CDR3 DNA reads TGTGCCAGCCTTTGCAGGTACACCTTC.

V and J are TRBV28 and TRBJ2-2, with 7 bases identical to TRBD2. Trimming at V came to 6 bases and at J to 8 bases, leaving 12 bases not matched to a gene. Germline V gene data show CDR1 as MDHEN and CDR2 as SYDVKM. This CDR3 comprises 15 residues. CDR3 DNA: TGTGCCAGCAGGTGGGGAGGGAGGTCGTTTGGGGAGCTGTTTTTT. Amino acids: CASRWGGRSFGELFF.

Only a few counts were recorded for this clone. J is TRBJ2-1 and V is TRBV9; 11 bases are a match to TRBD2. This CDR3 spans 16 amino acids. V was clipped by 4 bases and J by 3 bases; unmatched bases: 6. Germline values: CDR1 SGDLS, CDR2 YYNGEE. Here the CDR3 DNA reads TGTGCCAGCAGCACGGGACTAGCGGAGATCTACAATGAGCAGTTCTTC. Residues: CASSTGLAEIYNEQFF.

The V gene is TRBV10-3, the J gene TRBJ1-2; perhaps TRBD1 as D (5 bases). Deletions cut 3 bases from V and 3 bases from J, with 8 bases between. Germline CDR1 and CDR2: ENHRY and SYGVKD. The CDR3 covers 13 residues. The CDR3 coding sequence is TGTGCCATCAGTGAAGTCAGGGACTATGGCTACACCTTC. Translating gives CAISEVRDYGYTF.

The J gene is TRBJ1-2, the V gene TRBV7-9; D not resolved. Germline V gene data show CDR1 as SEHNR and CDR2 as FQNEAQ (reference sequence). The CDR3 is made up of 13 amino acids. Trimming took 6 bases from V and 2 from J, leaving 10 bases between them. The CDR3 reads CASSKGSNYGYTF. The CDR3 bases are TGTGCCAGCAGTAAGGGCAGCAACTATGGCTACACCTTC.

The rearrangement uses TRBV6-1 and TRBJ1-5; D is undetermined. The CDR3 runs 15 residues. V lost 8 bases and J 0 bases, leaving 14 bases between the germline ends. Germline values: CDR1 MNHNS, CDR2 SASEGT. The CDR3 bases are TGTGCCAGCTCCGCCTGGCAGAGTAGCAATCAGCCCCAGCATTTT. Encoded protein: CASSAWQSSNQPQHF.

The rearrangement links TRBV28 to TRBJ2-7; 10 positions match TRBD1. There are 15 residues in the CDR3. CDR1 is MDHEN, CDR2 SYDVKM, per germline. The J segment lost 2 bases and the V segment lost 3 bases, leaving 4 bases of the junction unmatched. CDR3 residues: CASSFSGTGAYEQYF. The CDR3, as DNA: TGTGCCAGCAGTTTTTCCGGGACAGGGGCCTACGAGCAGTACTTC.

The genes are TRBV7-9 and TRBJ1-1; no definite D call. CDR1 and CDR2 (germline): SEHNR, FQNEAQ (reference sequence). The V and J ends lost 0 bases and 0 bases respectively, with 5 bases between them. The CDR3 loop spans 14 amino acids. The CDR3 sequence: CASSLAGMNTEAFF. The CDR3 nucleotides are TGTGCCAGCAGCTTAGCAGGGATGAACACTGAAGCTTTCTTT. Based on the CDR3 plus reference TRBV7-9 and TRBJ1-1, the full variable domain is DTGVSQNPRHKITKRGQNVTFRCDPISEHNRLYWYRQTLGQGPEFLTYFQNEAQLEKSRLLSDRFSAERPKGSFSTLEIQRTEQGDSAMYLCASSLAGMNTEAFFGQGTRLTVV.

The rearrangement uses TRBV27 and TRBJ2-7, with D possibly TRBD1 on 6 matching bases. Germline CDR1 and CDR2: MNHEY and SMNVEV (reference sequence). The CDR3 spans 14 residues. The germline V and J ends were trimmed by 2 bases and 5 bases, with 13 bases remaining between them. The chain's CDR3 is CASSLMGADDEQYF. The CDR3 DNA reads as TGTGCCAGCAGTTTAATGGGGGCGGACGACGAGCAGTACTTC.

This clone appeared a single time. This chain's CDR3 is CASSSRRDRLGRTEAFF. The CDR3 DNA follows: TGTGCCAGCAGCTCCCGGAGGGATAGGCTGGGGCGGACTGAAGCTTTCTTT. V gene TRBV5-6 combines with J gene TRBJ1-1; D might be TRBD1 (5 bases). V was shortened by 3 bases and J by 5 bases, with 23 bases between the two germline ends. The germline V gene has CDR1 SGHDT and CDR2 YYEEEE. The CDR3 is made up of 17 amino acids.

This sequence joins TRBV6-1 and TRBJ2-7, with a possible D match to TRBD1 (6 bases). The CDR3 spans 14 residues. V gave up 4 bases and J gave up 0 bases, with 10 bases separating them. Per the germline V gene, CDR1 is MNHNS and CDR2 is SASEGT. The CDR3 region has the DNA TGTGCCAGCAGTGTCACAGGGAGCTCCTACGAGCAGTACTTC. Translating it yields CASSVTGSSYEQYF.

The J gene is TRBJ1-5, the V gene TRBV28, with D uncertain. The V and J ends lost 6 bases and 4 bases respectively, with 13 bases between them. The CDR3 totals 14 residues. CDR1 MDHEN and CDR2 SYDVKM come from the germline V gene. In DNA, the CDR3 is TGTGCCAGCAGGCAGCGCGGGTTTAATCAGCCCCAGCATTTT. Its protein is CASRQRGFNQPQHF.

V gene TRBV7-9 combines with J gene TRBJ2-1; the D call may be TRBD1 or TRBD2 (5 bases each). The CDR3 contains 13 residues. Germline values: CDR1 SEHNR, CDR2 FQNEAQ (reference sequence). V was cut by 0 bases and J by 7 bases, with 7 bases left in between. The CDR3 DNA reads TGTGCCAGCAGCTTAGCCAGGGAGAATGAGCAGTTCTTC. Amino acid sequence: CASSLARENEQFF.

The genes are TRBV9 and TRBJ2-7; 9 nucleotides match TRBD2. The trim removed 0 bases at V and 0 bases at J, leaving 4 bases unmatched. This CDR3 has 16 amino acids. The germline V gene encodes CDR1 SGDLS and CDR2 YYNGEE. The CDR3 loop reads CASSVEDSGSSYEQYF. The CDR3 nucleotides are TGTGCCAGCAGCGTAGAGGATAGCGGGAGCTCCTACGAGCAGTACTTC. Using reference TRBV9 and TRBJ2-7 for the parts outside the CDR3, the full variable domain is DSGVTQTPKHLITATGQRVTLRCSPRSGDLSVYWYQQSLDQGLQFLIQYYNGEERAKGNILERFSAQQFPDLHSELNLSSLELGDSALYFCASSVEDSGSSYEQYFGPGTRLTVT.

The chain joins TRBV27 to TRBJ2-1; D not resolved. V was trimmed by 2 bases and J by 0 bases, leaving 14 bases between them. The CDR3 is 17 amino acids. Germline CDR1 reads MNHEY; CDR2 reads SMNVEV (reference sequence). The DNA for the CDR3 is TGTGCCAGCAGTTTAAAGTTTGCCCCCTACTCCTACAATGAGCAGTTCTTC. This codes for CASSLKFAPYSYNEQFF.

This clone has a single count. The CDR3 is CASSVALAYEQFF. The CDR3 region has the DNA TGTGCCAGCAGCGTAGCTCTTGCATACGAGCAGTTCTTC. This chain uses TRBV9 with TRBJ2-1; no firm D call. Germline lookup yields CDR1 SGDLS and CDR2 YYNGEE. There are 13 residues in the CDR3. Trimming shortened V by 0 bases and J by 10 bases, and 11 bases separated the two germline ends. Full variable domain (missing parts from reference TRBV9 and TRBJ2-1): DSGVTQTPKHLITATGQRVTLRCSPRSGDLSVYWYQQSLDQGLQFLIQYYNGEERAKGNILERFSAQQFPDLHSELNLSSLELGDSALYFCASSVALAYEQFFGPGTRLTVL.

The chain combines TRBV28 with TRBJ2-5; D is undetermined. Trimming shortened V by 2 bases and J by 2 bases, and 6 bases separated the two germline ends. CDR1 is MDHEN and CDR2 is SYDVKM in the germline V gene. The CDR3 covers 13 residues. The CDR3 nucleotides are TGTGCCAGCAGTTTACTAAGACAAGAGACCCAGTACTTC. It specifies CASSLLRQETQYF.

The V and J genes are TRBV4-1 and TRBJ2-6, with TRBD1 matching 8 bases. The V gene's germline CDR1 is MGHRA and CDR2 YSYEKL. The junction had 9 bases not matched to a gene; V was cut back by 1 base and J by 4 bases. The length of the CDR3 is 18 residues. CDR3 sequence (DNA): TGCGCCAGCAGCCAAGGGGGACAGGCACTTCAGGGGGCCAACGTCCTGACTTTC. It codes for CASSQGGQALQGANVLTF.

The V gene is TRBV9, the J gene TRBJ2-3; D is perhaps TRBD2 (7 bases). V was cut by 0 bases and J by 9 bases, with 8 bases left in between. Germline V CDR1 and CDR2: SGDLS, YYNGEE. This CDR3 is built from 12 residues. The chain's CDR3 is CASSVGGGTQYF. The CDR3 bases are TGTGCCAGCAGCGTAGGGGGGGGCACGCAGTATTTT. Combining the CDR3 with reference TRBV9 and TRBJ2-3 gives the whole variable domain DSGVTQTPKHLITATGQRVTLRCSPRSGDLSVYWYQQSLDQGLQFLIQYYNGEERAKGNILERFSAQQFPDLHSELNLSSLELGDSALYFCASSVGGGTQYFGPGTRLTVL.

The chain recombines TRBV29-1 with TRBJ1-6; no clear D gene. V lost 2 bases and J lost 7, with 6 bases in between. Germline V lookup: CDR1 SQVTM, CDR2 ANQGSEA. CDR3 size: 12 residues. CDR3 DNA sequence: TGCAGCGTTGAAAGTGGAAATTCACCCCTCCACTTT. It translates to CSVESGNSPLHF. Based on the CDR3 plus reference TRBV29-1 and TRBJ1-6, the full variable domain is SAVISQKPSRDICQRGTSLTIQCQVDSQVTMMFWYRQQPGQSLTLIATANQGSEATYESGFVIDKFPISRPNLTFSTLTVSNMSPEDSSIYLCSVESGNSPLHFGNGTRLTVT.

The chain couples TRBV6-1 to TRBJ1-1; D uncertain. CDR1 MNHNS and CDR2 SASEGT come from the germline V gene. The CDR3 is made up of 14 amino acids. Trimming cost V 2 bases and J 5 bases, with 12 bases left between them. The DNA of the CDR3 is TGTGCCAGCAGTGAATACGGGAGTGGGACTGAAGCTTTCTTT. Translating gives CASSEYGSGTEAFF.